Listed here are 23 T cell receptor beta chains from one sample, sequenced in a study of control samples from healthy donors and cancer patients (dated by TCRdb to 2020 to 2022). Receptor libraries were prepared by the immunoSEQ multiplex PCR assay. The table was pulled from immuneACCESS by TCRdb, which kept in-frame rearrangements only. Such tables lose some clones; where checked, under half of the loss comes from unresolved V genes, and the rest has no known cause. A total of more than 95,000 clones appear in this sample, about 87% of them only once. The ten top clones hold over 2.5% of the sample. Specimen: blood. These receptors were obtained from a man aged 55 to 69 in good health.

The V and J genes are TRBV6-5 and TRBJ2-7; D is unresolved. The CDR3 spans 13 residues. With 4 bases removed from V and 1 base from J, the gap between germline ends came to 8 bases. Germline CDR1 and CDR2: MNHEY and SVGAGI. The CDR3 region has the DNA TGTGCCAGCAGTTCACCAGTTTCCTACGAGCAGTACTTC. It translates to CASSSPVSYEQYF.

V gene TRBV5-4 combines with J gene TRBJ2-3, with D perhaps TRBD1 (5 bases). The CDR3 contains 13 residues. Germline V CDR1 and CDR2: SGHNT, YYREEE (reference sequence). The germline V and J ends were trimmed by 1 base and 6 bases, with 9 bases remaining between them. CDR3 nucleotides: TGTGCCAGCAGCTTGCCAGGGCCGGATACGCAGTATTTT. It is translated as CASSLPGPDTQYF.

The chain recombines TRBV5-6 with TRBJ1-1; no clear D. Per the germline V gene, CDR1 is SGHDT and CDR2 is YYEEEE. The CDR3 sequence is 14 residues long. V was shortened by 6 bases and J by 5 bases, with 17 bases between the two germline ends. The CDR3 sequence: CASTLNPSYTEAFF. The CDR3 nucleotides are TGTGCCAGCACCCTGAATCCCTCATATACTGAAGCTTTCTTT.

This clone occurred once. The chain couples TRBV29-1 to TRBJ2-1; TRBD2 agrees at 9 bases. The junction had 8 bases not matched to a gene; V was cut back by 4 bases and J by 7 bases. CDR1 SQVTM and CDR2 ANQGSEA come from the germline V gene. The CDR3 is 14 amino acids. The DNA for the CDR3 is TGCAGCGTTGGGCAGAGCGGGGGGCAAAATGAGCAGTTCTTC. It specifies CSVGQSGGQNEQFF.

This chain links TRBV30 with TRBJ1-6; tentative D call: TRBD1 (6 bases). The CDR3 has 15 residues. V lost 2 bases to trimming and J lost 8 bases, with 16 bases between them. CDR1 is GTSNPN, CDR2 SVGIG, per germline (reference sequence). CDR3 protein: CAWSRPTGNYSPLHF. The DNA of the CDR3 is TGTGCCTGGAGTCGGCCGACAGGAAACTATTCACCCCTCCACTTT. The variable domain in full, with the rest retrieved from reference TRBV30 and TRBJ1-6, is SQTIHQWPATLVQPVGSPLSLECTVEGTSNPNLYWYRQAAGRGLQLLFYSVGIGQISSEVPQNLSASRPQDRQFILSSKKLLLSDSGFYLCAWSRPTGNYSPLHFGNGTRLTVT.

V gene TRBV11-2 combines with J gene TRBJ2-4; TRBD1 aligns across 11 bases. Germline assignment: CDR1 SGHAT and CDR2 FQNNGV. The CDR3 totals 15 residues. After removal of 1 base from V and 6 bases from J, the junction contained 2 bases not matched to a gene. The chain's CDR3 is CASSLVGTGGNIQYF. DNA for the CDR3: TGTGCCAGCAGCTTAGTAGGGACAGGGGGAAACATTCAGTACTTC.

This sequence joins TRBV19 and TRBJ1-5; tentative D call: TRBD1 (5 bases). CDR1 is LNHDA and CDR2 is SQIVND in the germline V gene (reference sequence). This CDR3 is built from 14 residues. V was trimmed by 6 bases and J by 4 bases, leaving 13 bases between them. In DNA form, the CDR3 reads TGTGCCAGTAGGAGAGACAGCCTTAATCAGCCCCAGCATTTT. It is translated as CASRRDSLNQPQHF. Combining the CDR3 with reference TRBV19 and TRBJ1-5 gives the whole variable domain DGGITQSPKYLFRKEGQNVTLSCEQNLNHDAMYWYRQDPGQGLRLIYYSQIVNDFQKGDIAEGYSVSREKKESFPLTVTSAQKNPTAFYLCASRRDSLNQPQHFGDGTRLSIL.

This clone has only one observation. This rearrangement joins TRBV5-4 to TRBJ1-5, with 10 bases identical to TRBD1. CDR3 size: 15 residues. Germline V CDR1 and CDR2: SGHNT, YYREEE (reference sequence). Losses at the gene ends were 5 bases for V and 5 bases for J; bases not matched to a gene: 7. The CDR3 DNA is TGTGCCAGCAGACAAGGACAGGGGGATCATCAGCCCCAGCATTTT. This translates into CASRQGQGDHQPQHF.

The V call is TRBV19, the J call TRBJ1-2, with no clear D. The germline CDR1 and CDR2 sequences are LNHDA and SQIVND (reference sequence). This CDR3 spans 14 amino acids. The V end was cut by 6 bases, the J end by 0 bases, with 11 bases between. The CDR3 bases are TGTGCCAGTAGGACGACAACCACTAACTATGGCTACACCTTC. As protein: CASRTTTTNYGYTF.

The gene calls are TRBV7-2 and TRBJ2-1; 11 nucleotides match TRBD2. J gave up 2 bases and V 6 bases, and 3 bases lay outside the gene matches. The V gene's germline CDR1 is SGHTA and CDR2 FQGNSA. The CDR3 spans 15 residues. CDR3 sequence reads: CASRRLAGTYNEQFF. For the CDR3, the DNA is TGTGCCAGCAGGCGACTAGCGGGGACCTACAATGAGCAGTTCTTC.

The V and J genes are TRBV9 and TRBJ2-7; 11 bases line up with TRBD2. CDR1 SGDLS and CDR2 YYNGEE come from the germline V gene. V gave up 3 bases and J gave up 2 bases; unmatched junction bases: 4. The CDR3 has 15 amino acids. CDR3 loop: CASSATSGGTYEQYF. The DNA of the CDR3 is TGTGCCAGCAGCGCAACTAGCGGGGGAACCTACGAGCAGTACTTC.

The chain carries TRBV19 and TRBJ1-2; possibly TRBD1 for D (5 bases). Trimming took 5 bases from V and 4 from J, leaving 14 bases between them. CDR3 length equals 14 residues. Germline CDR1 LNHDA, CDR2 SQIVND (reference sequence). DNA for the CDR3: TGTGCCAGTAGTCAGTCCCAGGGCCCCTATGGCTACACCTTC. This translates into CASSQSQGPYGYTF.

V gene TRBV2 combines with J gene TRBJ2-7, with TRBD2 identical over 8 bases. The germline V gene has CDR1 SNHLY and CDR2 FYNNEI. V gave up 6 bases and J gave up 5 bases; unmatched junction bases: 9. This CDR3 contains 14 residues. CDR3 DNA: TGTGCCAGCAGCGCGGGACTAGGTCCCCACGAGCAGTACTTC. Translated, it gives CASSAGLGPHEQYF.

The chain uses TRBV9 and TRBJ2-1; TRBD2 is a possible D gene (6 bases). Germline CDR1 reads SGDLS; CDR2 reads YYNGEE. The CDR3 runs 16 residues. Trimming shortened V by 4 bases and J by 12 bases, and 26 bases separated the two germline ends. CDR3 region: CASSPQPGLRMLGQFF. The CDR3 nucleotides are TGTGCCAGCAGCCCACAACCGGGACTCCGAATGCTTGGGCAGTTCTTC.

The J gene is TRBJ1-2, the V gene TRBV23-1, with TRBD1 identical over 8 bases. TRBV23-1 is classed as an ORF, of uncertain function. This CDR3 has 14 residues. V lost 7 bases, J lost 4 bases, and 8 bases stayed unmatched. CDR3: CASIPGQEIYGYTF. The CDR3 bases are TGCGCCAGCATTCCGGGACAGGAGATCTATGGCTACACCTTC.

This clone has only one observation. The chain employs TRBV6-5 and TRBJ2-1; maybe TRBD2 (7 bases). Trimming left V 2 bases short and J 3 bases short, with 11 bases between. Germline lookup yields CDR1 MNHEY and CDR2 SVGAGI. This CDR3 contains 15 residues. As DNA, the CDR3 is TGTGCCAGCAGTTACGAGGGGGGGGGCTACAATGAGCAGTTCTTC. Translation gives CASSYEGGGYNEQFF.

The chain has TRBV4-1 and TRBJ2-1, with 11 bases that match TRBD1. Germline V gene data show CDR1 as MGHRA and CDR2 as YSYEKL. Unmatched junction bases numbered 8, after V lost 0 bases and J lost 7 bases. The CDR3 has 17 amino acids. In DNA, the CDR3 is TGCGCCAGCAGCCAAGACTCAACCGGGACAGGGGGTAATGAGCAGTTCTTC. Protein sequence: CASSQDSTGTGGNEQFF.

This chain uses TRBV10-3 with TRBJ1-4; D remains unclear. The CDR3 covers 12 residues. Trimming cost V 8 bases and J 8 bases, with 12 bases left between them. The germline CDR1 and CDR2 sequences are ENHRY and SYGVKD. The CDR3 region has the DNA TGTGCCATCGGGAAGGTCGGGGAAAAACTGTTTTTT. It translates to CAIGKVGEKLFF.

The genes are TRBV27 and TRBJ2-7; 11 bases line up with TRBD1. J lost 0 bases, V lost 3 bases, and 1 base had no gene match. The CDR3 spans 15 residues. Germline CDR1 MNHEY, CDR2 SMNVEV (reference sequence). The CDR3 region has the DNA TGTGCCAGCAGTTTTGGGACAGGGGGCTCCTACGAGCAGTACTTC. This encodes CASSFGTGGSYEQYF.

The CDR3 region has the DNA TGTGCCAGCAGCCTCACTTCAGGGACTGGGGCCAACGTCCTGACTTTC. This translates into CASSLTSGTGANVLTF. The V and J genes are TRBV9 and TRBJ2-6, with D possibly TRBD1 on 5 matching bases. Trimming removed 4 bases from V and 2 bases from J, with 13 bases in between. The V gene's germline CDR1 is SGDLS and CDR2 YYNGEE. The CDR3 length is 16 residues.

CDR3 protein: CASSLAEGTYGYTF. The CDR3, as DNA: TGTGCCAGCAGCTTAGCCGAAGGTACTTATGGCTACACCTTC. The rearrangement uses TRBV7-2 and TRBJ1-2; D is undetermined. V lost 0 bases and J 5 bases, leaving 10 bases between the germline ends. Germline values: CDR1 SGHTA, CDR2 FQGNSA. The CDR3 runs to 14 residues.

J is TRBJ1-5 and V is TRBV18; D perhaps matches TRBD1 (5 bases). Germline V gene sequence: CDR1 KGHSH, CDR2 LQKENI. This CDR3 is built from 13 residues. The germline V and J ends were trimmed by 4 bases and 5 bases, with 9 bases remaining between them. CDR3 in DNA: TGTGCCAGCTCACTATCAGGGTATCAGCCCCAGCATTTT. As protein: CASSLSGYQPQHF.

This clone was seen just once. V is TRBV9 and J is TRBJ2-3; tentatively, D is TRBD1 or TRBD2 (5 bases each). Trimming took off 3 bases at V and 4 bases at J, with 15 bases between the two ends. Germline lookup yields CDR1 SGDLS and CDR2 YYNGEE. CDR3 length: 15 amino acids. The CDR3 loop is CASSARDLGADTQYF. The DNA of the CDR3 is TGTGCCAGCAGCGCCAGGGACCTCGGGGCAGATACGCAGTATTTT.